Below, one TCR beta chain is given with its context. Patients were newly diagnosed with stage II-IVA oral cavity squamous cell carcinoma without prior systemic or radiation treatment. This sample is drawn from a study of neoadjuvant anti-PD-1 for oral cavity cancer. Across the study: Most patients had three to four biweekly doses of 3 mg/kg nivolumab before resection. Patients without progression received a fourth nivolumab dose around day 43, then surgical resection on days 50-56.

Sequenced by immunoSEQ multiplex PCR; TCRdb stores in-frame clones only, minus some. The sample shows about 12,000 clones, about 65% of them seen only once. The CDR3 sequence is 14 residues long. From germline, CDR1 is LGHNT and CDR2 FRNRAP. V shed 5 bases and J shed 1 base, with 11 bases lying between them. The specimen comprised PBMCs, sampled before nivolumab (anti-PD-1) treatment. J is TRBJ1-1 and V is TRBV12-5, with D perhaps matching TRBD1 (5 bases). This TCR was recovered from a person aged 35 to 85 with oral cavity squamous cell carcinoma. Written as DNA, the CDR3 is TGTGCTAGTGGTCCCCGGGACGAGAACACTGAAGCTTTCTTT. It specifies CASGPRDENTEAFF.